This T cell receptor beta chain was found in a study of cytomegalovirus exposure and HLA in healthy donors. Whole-study findings and limits: Highly shared sequence variants in one cluster were likely a sequencing artifact. Clonal expansion, a later analysis showed, was greater in HLA-associated TCR beta chains than in equally common others. Specificity of a few CMV-associated chains for CMV antigens was verified in vitro.

In germline, CDR1 is PRHDT, CDR2 FYEKMQ (reference sequence). J lost 9 bases, V lost 5 bases, and 10 bases had no gene match. The CDR3 spans 17 residues. PCR amplification relied on 60 Vbeta primers (plus 13 Jbeta primers). Profiled with immunoSEQ multiplex PCR; TCRdb holds only in-frame clones, not every one. Here the sample spans 200,000 or so clones, approximately 88% being singletons. To note about this clone: What it binds is unknown.

The chain combines TRBV13 with TRBJ2-1; 16 bases match TRBD2. This receptor was obtained from a boy aged 2 to 10 in good health and CMV-seronegative. The specimen sequenced was PBMCs. CDR3 DNA: TGTGCCAGCAGCCCCATAGGGACTAGCGGGAGGGCCAGTGAGCAGTTCTTC. It is translated as CASSPIGTSGRASEQFF.